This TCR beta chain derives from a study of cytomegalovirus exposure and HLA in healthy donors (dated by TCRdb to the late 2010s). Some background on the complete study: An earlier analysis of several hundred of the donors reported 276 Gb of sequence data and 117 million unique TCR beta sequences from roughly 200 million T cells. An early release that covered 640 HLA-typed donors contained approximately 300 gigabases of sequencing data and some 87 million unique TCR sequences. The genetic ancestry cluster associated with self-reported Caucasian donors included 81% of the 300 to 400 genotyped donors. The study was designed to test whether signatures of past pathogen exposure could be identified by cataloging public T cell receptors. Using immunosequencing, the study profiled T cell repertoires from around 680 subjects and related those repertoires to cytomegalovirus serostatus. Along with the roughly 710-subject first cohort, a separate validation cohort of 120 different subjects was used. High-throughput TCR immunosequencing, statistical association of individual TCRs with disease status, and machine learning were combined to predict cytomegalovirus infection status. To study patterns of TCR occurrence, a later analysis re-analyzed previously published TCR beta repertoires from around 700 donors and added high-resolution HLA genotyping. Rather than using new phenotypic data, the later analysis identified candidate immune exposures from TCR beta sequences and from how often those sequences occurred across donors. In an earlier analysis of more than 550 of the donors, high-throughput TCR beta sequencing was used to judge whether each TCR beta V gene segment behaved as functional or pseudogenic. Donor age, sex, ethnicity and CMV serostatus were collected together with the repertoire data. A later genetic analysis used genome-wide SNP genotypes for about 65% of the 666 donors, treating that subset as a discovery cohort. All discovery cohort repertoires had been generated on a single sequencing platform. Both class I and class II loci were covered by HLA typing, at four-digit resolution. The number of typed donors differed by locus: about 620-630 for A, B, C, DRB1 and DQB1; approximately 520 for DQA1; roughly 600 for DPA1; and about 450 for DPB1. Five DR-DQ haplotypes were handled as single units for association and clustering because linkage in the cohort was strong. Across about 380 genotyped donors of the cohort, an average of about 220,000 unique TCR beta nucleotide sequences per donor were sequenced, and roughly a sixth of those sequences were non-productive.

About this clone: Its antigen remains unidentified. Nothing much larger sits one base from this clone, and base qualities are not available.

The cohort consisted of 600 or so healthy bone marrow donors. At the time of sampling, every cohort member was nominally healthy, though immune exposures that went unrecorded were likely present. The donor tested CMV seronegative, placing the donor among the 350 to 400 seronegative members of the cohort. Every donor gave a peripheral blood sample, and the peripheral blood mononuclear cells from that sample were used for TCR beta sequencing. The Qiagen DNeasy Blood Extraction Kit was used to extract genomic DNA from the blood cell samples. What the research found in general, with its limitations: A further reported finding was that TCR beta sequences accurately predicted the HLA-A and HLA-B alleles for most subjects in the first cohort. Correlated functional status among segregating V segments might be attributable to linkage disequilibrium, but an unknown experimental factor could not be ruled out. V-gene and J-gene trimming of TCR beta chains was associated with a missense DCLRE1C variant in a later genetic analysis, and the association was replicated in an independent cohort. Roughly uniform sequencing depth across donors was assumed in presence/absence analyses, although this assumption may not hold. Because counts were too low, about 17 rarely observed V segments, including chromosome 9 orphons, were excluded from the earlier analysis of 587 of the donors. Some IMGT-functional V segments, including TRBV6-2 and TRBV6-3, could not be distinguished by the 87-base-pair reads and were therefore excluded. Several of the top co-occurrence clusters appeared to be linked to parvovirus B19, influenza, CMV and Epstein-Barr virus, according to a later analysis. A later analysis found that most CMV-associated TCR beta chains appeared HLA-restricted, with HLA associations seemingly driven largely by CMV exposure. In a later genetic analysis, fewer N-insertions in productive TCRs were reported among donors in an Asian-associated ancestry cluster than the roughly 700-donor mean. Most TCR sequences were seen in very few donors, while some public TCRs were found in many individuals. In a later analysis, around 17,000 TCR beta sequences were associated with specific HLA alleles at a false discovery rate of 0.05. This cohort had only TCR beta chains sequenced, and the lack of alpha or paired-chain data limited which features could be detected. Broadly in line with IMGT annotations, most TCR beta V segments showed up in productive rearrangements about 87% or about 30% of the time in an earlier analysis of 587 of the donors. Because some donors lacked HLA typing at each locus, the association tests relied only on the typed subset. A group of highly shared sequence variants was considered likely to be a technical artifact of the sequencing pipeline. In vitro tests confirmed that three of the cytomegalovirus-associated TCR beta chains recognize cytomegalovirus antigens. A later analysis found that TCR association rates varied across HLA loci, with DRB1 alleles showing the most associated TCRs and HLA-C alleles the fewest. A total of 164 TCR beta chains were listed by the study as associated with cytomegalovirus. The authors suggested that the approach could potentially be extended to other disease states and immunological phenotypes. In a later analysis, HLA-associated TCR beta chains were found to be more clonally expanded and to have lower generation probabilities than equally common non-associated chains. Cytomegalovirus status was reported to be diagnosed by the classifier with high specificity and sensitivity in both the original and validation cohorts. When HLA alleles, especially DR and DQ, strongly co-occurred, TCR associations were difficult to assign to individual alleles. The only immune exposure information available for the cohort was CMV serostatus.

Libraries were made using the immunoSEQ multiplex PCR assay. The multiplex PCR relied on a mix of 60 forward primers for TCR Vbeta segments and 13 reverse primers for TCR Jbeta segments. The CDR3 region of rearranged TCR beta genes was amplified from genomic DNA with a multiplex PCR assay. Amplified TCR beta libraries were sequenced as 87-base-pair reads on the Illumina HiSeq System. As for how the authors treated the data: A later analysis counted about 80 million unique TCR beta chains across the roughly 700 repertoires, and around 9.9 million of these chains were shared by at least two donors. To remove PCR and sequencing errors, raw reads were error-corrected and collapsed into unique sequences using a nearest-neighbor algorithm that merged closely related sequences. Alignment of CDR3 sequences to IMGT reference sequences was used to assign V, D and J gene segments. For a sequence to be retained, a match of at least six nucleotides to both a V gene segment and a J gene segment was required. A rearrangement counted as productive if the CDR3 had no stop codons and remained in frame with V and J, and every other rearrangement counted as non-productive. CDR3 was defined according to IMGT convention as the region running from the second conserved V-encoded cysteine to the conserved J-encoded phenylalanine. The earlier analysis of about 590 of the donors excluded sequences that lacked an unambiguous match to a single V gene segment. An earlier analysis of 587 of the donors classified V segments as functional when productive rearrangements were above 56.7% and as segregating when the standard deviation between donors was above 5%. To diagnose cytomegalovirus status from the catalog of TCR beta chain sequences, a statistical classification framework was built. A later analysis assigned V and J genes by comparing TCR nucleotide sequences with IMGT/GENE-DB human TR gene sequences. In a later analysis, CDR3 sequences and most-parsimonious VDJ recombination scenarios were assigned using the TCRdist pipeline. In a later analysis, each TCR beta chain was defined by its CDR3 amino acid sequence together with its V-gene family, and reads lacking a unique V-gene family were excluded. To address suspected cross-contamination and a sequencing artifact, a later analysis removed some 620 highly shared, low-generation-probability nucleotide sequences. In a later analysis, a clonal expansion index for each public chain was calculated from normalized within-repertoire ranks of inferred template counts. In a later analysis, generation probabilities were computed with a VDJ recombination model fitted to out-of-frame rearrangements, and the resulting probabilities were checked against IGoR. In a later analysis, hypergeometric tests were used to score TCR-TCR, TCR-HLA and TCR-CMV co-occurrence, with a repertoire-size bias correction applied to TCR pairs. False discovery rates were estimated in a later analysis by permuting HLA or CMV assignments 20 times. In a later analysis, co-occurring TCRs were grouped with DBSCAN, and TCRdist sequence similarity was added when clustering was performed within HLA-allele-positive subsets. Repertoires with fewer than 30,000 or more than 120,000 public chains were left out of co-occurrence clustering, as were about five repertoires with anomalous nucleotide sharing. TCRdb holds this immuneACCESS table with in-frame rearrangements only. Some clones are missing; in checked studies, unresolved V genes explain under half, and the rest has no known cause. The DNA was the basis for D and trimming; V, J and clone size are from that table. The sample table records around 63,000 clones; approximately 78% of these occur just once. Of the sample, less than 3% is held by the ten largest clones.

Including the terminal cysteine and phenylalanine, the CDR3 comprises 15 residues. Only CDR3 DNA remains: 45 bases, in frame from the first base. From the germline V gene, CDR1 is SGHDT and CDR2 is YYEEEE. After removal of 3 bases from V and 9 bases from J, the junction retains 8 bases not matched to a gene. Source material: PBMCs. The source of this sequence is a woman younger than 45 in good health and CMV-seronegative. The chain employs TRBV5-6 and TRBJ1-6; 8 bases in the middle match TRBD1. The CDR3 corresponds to CASSYDRGLGSPLHF. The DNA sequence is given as TGTGCCAGCAGCTACGACAGGGGCCTAGGTTCACCCCTCCACTTT. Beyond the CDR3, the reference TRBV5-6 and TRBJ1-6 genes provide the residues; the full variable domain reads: DAGVTQSPTHLIKTRGQQVTLRCSPKSGHDTVSWYQQALGQGPQFIFQYYEEEERQRGNFPDRFSGHQFPNYSSELNVNALLLGDSALYLCASSYDRGLGSPLHFGNGTRLTVT.